A selection of T cell receptor beta chains follows, all from one sample in a study of neurological immune-mediated disorders. A single record per CDR3 protein comes from TCRdb applying MiXCR to the 5' RACE reads. The sample shows roughly 100,000 distinct CDR3 sequences, around 3.3% of them seen only once. Specimen: PBMCs. These receptors originate from a woman aged 18-29 years with multiple sclerosis. CDR3s include the opening cysteine and the closing phenylalanine or tryptophan. Fields, in order: J gene, D gene, clone size, V gene, CDR3 length, CDR3 DNA, CDR3 protein. The D gene is left open where the match is weak. Expanded clones are given a class, and other clones once, few, many or no size at all.

>TRBJ1-1|TRBD1|-|TRBV5-1|14
TGCGCCAGCAGCACTGGACAGGGAAGCACTGAAGCTTTCTTT
CASSTGQGSTEAFF
>TRBJ2-2|TRBD1|many|TRBV5-1|16
TGCGCCAGCAGCCCCAGACAGGGGGTTATCACCGGGGAGCTGTTTTTT
CASSPRQGVITGELFF
>TRBJ2-5|TRBD1|many|TRBV29-1|15
TGCAGCGTTGAAGGGAGTCCGGGACAGGGACTGACCCAGTACTTC
CSVEGSPGQGLTQYF
>TRBJ1-1|-|many|TRBV6-5|15
TGTGCCAGCAGTCTCCAGGCGGGGGTTTACACTGAAGCTTTCTTT
CASSLQAGVYTEAFF
>TRBJ2-5|-|many|TRBV7-9|15
TGTGCCAGCAGCTCCCTCGGGACTCCCTCCGAGACCCAGTACTTC
CASSSLGTPSETQYF
>TRBJ1-5|-|many|TRBV5-1|14
TGCGCCAGCAGCACAGGCCCGAGCAATCAGCCCCAGCATTTT
CASSTGPSNQPQHF
>TRBJ2-3|-|many|TRBV7-2|11
TGTGCCAGCAGGGCAGGGGTTTATCAGTATTTT
CASRAGVYQYF
>TRBJ1-1|TRBD1|many|TRBV20-1|16
TGCAGTGCTATTCCCTCGGGACAGGGTATGAACACTGAAGCTTTCTTT
CSAIPSGQGMNTEAFF
>TRBJ2-7|-|many|TRBV20-1|13
TGCAGTGCTAGAGAGGGGCGGTTTAACGAGCAGTACTTC
CSAREGRFNEQYF
>TRBJ2-7|-|many|TRBV19|13
TGTGCCAGTAGTCTTACGACAGGTTCCGAGCAGTACTTC
CASSLTTGSEQYF
>TRBJ2-7|-|few|TRBV12-3/TRBV12-4|15
TGTGCCAGCAGGAAACAGGGAGACCCCTCCTACGAGCAGTACTTC
CASRKQGDPSYEQYF
>TRBJ1-5|-|few|TRBV11-3|15
TGTGCCAGCAGCCATAGACAGGAACGCAATCAGCCCCAGCATTTT
CASSHRQERNQPQHF
>TRBJ1-2|TRBD1|many|TRBV28|17
TGTGCCAGCAGTCCCCCCAGGGGGATTACAGCTAACTATGGCTACACCTTC
CASSPPRGITANYGYTF
>TRBJ2-7|-|many|TRBV28|14
TGTGCCAGCAGTCTCGGGGGGCAGGGTGCCGAGCAGTACTTC
CASSLGGQGAEQYF
>TRBJ2-3|-|many|TRBV5-1|15
TGCGCCAGCAGCGTGGACGGTGCTAGCACAGATACGCAGTATTTT
CASSVDGASTDTQYF
>TRBJ1-1|-|many|TRBV20-1|15
TGCAGTGCTAGAGTAGTTCTCGAAATGAACACTGAAGCTTTCTTT
CSARVVLEMNTEAFF
>TRBJ2-3|TRBD1|many|TRBV5-1|15
TGCGCCAGCAGGGACGACAGGGCTAGCACAGATACGCAGTATTTT
CASRDDRASTDTQYF
>TRBJ2-2|-|many|TRBV6-5|14
TGTGCCAGCAGTTACTCTAGCGTGCGGGGGGAGCTGTTTTTT
CASSYSSVRGELFF
>TRBJ2-7|-|many|TRBV12-3/TRBV12-4|14
TGTGCCAGCAGTTTAGAACACTCGTCCTACGAGCAGTACTTC
CASSLEHSSYEQYF
>TRBJ1-5|-|many|TRBV7-2|13
TGTGCCAGCAGCTCCAGAGGGTCCCAGCCCCAGCATTTT
CASSSRGSQPQHF
>TRBJ1-1|TRBD1|few|TRBV11-3|13
TGTGCCAGCAGCTACGGGACAGGGGCTGAAGCTTTCTTT
CASSYGTGAEAFF
>TRBJ1-1|-|many|TRBV20-1|14
TGCAGTGCTAGAGATCGACGGCTGAACACTGAAGCTTTCTTT
CSARDRRLNTEAFF
>TRBJ2-2|-|many|TRBV7-2|16
TGTGCCAGCAGCTTAGTGGGTACTCCGGGCACCGGGGAGCTGTTTTTT
CASSLVGTPGTGELFF
>TRBJ1-5|-|many|TRBV5-1|15
TGCGCCAGCAGCTTGGACCGGAGTCGCGGTCAGCCCCAGCATTTT
CASSLDRSRGQPQHF
>TRBJ1-2|-|many|TRBV7-2|15
TGTGCCAGCAGCTTAGAAGGTGGCAGGGACTATGGCTACACCTTC
CASSLEGGRDYGYTF
>TRBJ1-1|-|many|TRBV6-5|13
TGTGCCAGCAGTTACGTCTCCAGTACTGAAGCTTTCTTT
CASSYVSSTEAFF
>TRBJ2-3|-|-|TRBV11-2|16
TGTGCCAGCAGCTTACGGGGGGCCGACTACACAGATACGCAGTATTTT
CASSLRGADYTDTQYF
>TRBJ2-2|-|many|TRBV5-1|13
TGCGCCAGCACCCCCCACCGGGCCGGGGAGCTGTTTTTT
CASTPHRAGELFF
>TRBJ2-7|-|many|TRBV29-1|11
TGCAGCGTTGAGGAAGGGAAAGGGCAGTACTTC
CSVEEGKGQYF
>TRBJ2-7|-|many|TRBV29-1|15
TGCAGCGTTGAAGGTTTTAGTTCGGCGGACTACGAGCAGTACTTC
CSVEGFSSADYEQYF
>TRBJ2-1|-|many|TRBV12-3/TRBV12-4|14
TGTGCCAGCAGAATATCGGGACGGAACAATGAGCAGTTCTTC
CASRISGRNNEQFF
>TRBJ2-2|TRBD1|many|TRBV20-1|15
TGCAGTGCTCCTCCGCAGGGGGCGCAGACCGGGGAGCTGTTTTTT
CSAPPQGAQTGELFF
>TRBJ1-1|TRBD1|many|TRBV5-1|14
TGCGCCAGCAGCGAGGGACAGCGGAACACTGAAGCTTTCTTT
CASSEGQRNTEAFF
>TRBJ2-6|-|many|TRBV20-1|15
TGCAGTGCTAGAGGGGGGAGCTCTGGGGCCAACGTCCTGACTTTC
CSARGGSSGANVLTF
>TRBJ1-1|-|many|TRBV5-1|13
TGCGCCAGCAGCGCGGACACGAACACTGAAGCTTTCTTT
CASSADTNTEAFF
>TRBJ1-2|-|few|TRBV15|18
TGTGCCACCAGCAGAGATGGATGGGTCGGGGTTAGCGTCTATGGCTACACCTTC
CATSRDGWVGVSVYGYTF
>TRBJ1-5|-|many|TRBV6-1|14
TGTGCCAGCAAAGGGACGGCGGATAATCAGCCCCAGCATTTT
CASKGTADNQPQHF
>TRBJ1-2|-|many|TRBV7-2|15
TGTGCCAGCAGCCCCAATCAGGGACCAGGGAATGGCTACACCTTC
CASSPNQGPGNGYTF
>TRBJ1-1|-|many|TRBV5-6|14
TGTGCCAGCAGCTCGGGACTAAGTGGCACTGAAGCTTTCTTT
CASSSGLSGTEAFF
>TRBJ2-2|-|many|TRBV7-7|12
TGTGCCAGCAGCCCCTCGACCGGGGAGCTGTTTTTT
CASSPSTGELFF
>TRBJ1-4|TRBD1|many|TRBV4-1|19
TGCGCCAGCAGCCGACTGACCGGACAGGGGAGTGTGACTAATGAAAAACTGTTTTTT
CASSRLTGQGSVTNEKLFF
>TRBJ2-1|-|many|TRBV6-2/TRBV6-3|16
TGTGCCAGCAGTAAAGCGGGTCTAGCCTCCTACAATGAGCAGTTCTTC
CASSKAGLASYNEQFF
>TRBJ1-2|TRBD1|many|TRBV7-2|17
TGTGCCAGCAGCTCGCACGTCGGACAGGGGGCGAACTATGGCTACACCTTC
CASSSHVGQGANYGYTF
>TRBJ1-1|-|many|TRBV4-1|14
TGCGCCAGCAGCCAAGACAGGGATGACACTGAAGCTTTCTTT
CASSQDRDDTEAFF
>TRBJ1-5|-|-|TRBV20-1|15
TGCAGCGGTATGGCGGACAGCAATAGCAATCAGCCCCAGCATTTT
CSGMADSNSNQPQHF
>TRBJ2-5|TRBD2|many|TRBV20-1|14
TGCAGTGCCCAGGGACTAGCGGGGACGGAGACCCAGTACTTC
CSAQGLAGTETQYF
>TRBJ2-1|-|many|TRBV20-1|17
TGCAGTGCTGAGGGGTACCGACAGGCCGCCGCCTACAATGAGCAGTTCTTC
CSAEGYRQAAAYNEQFF
>TRBJ2-5|TRBD2|many|TRBV5-6|16
TGTGCCAGCAGCCCCTGGACTTGGGGGGGGGGAGAGACCCAGTACTTC
CASSPWTWGGGETQYF
>TRBJ2-3|-|many|TRBV6-6|17
TGTGCCAGCAGCCCGGGTTGGGTTGGCAGGGACACAGATACGCAGTATTTT
CASSPGWVGRDTDTQYF
>TRBJ2-5|-|many|TRBV5-6|15
TGTGCCAGCAGCTTGAGGGGGATCGCGTCAGAGACCCAGTACTTC
CASSLRGIASETQYF
>TRBJ1-1|TRBD1|many|TRBV10-2|14
TGCGCCAGCGGGGACAGGGGGACGAACACTGAAGCTTTCTTT
CASGDRGTNTEAFF
>TRBJ1-1|TRBD1|many|TRBV12-3/TRBV12-4|17
TGTGCCAGCAGCAGACTCAACAGGGGGTTCATGAACACTGAAGCTTTCTTT
CASSRLNRGFMNTEAFF